These 2 T cell receptor beta chains share one sample of origin, sequenced in a study of cytomegalovirus exposure and HLA in healthy donors. With 60 Vbeta and 13 Jbeta primers, the PCR was carried out. Only in-frame clones appear in the TCRdb table, and some are missing; sequencing was by immunoSEQ multiplex PCR. The sample lists around 64,000 clones; about 69% were seen once. The material sequenced was PBMCs. Source of these receptors: a man under 40 in good health and CMV-seropositive.

This rearrangement joins TRBV6-1 to TRBJ1-1; TRBD1 matches 7 bases. CDR1 and CDR2 from the germline V gene are MNHNS and SASEGT. The ends lost 1 base at V and 11 bases at J; junction bases unmatched: 7. The CDR3 has 13 amino acids. The DNA for the CDR3 is TGTGCCAGCAGTGAAGGAGGGGGCTTTGGTGCTTTCTTT. Translating gives CASSEGGGFGAFF.

This chain joins TRBV19 and TRBJ1-2; TRBD1 agrees at 7 bases. The CDR3 is made up of 16 amino acids. Germline-derived CDR1 and CDR2 are LNHDA and SQIVND (reference sequence). V shed 4 bases and J 0 bases; nucleotides not matched to a gene: 8. The CDR3 bases are TGTGCCAGTAGTACAGCCGGGACAGTCTCTAACTATGGCTACACCTTC. Protein sequence: CASSTAGTVSNYGYTF.